Below, one T cell receptor (beta chain) is given with its context. These data belong to a study of radiotherapy plus CTLA-4 blockade in lung cancer. The length of the CDR3 is 14 residues. Trimming at V came to 5 bases and at J to 7 bases, leaving 7 bases not matched to a gene. CDR1 is SEHNR and CDR2 is FQNEAQ in the germline V gene (reference sequence). This table comes from immunoSEQ multiplex PCR, and its TCRdb copy is limited to in-frame clones, with some not included. Counted here are about 98,000 clones, 75% to 85% occurring once; the ten biggest clones make up around 3.6%. The source of this sequence is a human donor with non-small cell lung cancer who had a partial response to radiotherapy plus ipilimumab. V and J are TRBV7-9 and TRBJ1-2, with 10 bases matching TRBD1. The input for sequencing was peripheral blood, taken from a patient treated with radiotherapy plus ipilimumab. CDR3 region: CASSRDRGRLGYTF. CDR3 coding DNA: TGTGCCAGCAGCCGTGACAGGGGGCGGCTTGGCTACACCTTC.